The entry that follows covers one T cell receptor beta chain sequence. The specificity of this receptor is unknown. Base qualities are not at hand, and no much larger clone is one base apart. This sample was included in a study of shared clonotypes between healthy human individuals (dated by TCRdb to 2018 to 2021). About the full investigation: The cohort comprised a couple of women and a few men aged 18 to 49 years. For each donor, CD4 naive and CD4 memory were each run on three plates, CD8 naive on two plates, and CD8 memory on one plate. The study deeply sequenced blood TCR repertoires of 5 or 6 healthy adults to estimate repertoire size and the extent of clonotype sharing between individuals. Libraries were prepared and TCR repertoires were sequenced by different laboratories using diverse techniques, in order to increase sequencing depth and limit assay-specific biases. Each donor's leukapheresis produced roughly between about 0.85 and 10 billion PBMCs.

Paper-wide results and their limitations: Based on pairwise subsampling, the degree of clonotype sharing among donors was expected to be affected by sequencing depth. Compared with non-shared clonotypes, clonotypes shared by all four sorted-subset donors had higher generation probabilities. When several donors were compared, the shared fraction of clonotypes was about 5% for naive CD4, about 4% for naive CD8, 2.3% for memory CD4, and roughly 0.4% for memory CD8. The small number of donors limited the genetic and exposure-history diversity represented. Incomplete sequencing was indicated by rarefaction of sorted-subset datasets, despite the large sequencing depth. Only blood was sampled, and tissue TCR repertoires likely differ from those in blood. Naive subsets generally had larger estimated clonotype richness than memory subsets.

Using the deep immunoSEQ assay, TCR CDR3 regions were amplified from genomic DNA by multiplex PCR. Genomic DNA extracted from each cell subset was distributed evenly over all wells of several immunoSEQ 96-well plates, and each plate served as one replicate. For sorted subsets, 200 to 250 ng genomic DNA, equal to tens of thousands of T cell genomes, was loaded into each replicate PCR. Purified libraries were quantified with a Qubit 3.0 fluorometer, sized on a Bioanalyzer 2100, and re-quantified with the KAPA Library Quantification kit. Every immunoSEQ 96-well plate was sequenced on a dedicated single-read 150-cycle Illumina NextSeq 550 flow cell. As for the authors' bioinformatics: The immunoSEQ output contained only junctional sequences without quality scores, so filtering could not match that applied to full-length reads. To assign V/J genes and CDR3, sequences were annotated using PyIR, a Python wrapper for IgBLAST v1.9, with IMGT germline references. Any read was removed if the V/J assignment was weak (E-value above 1e-6), the CDR3 was missing, or the read contained stop codons, out-of-frame junctions, or ambiguous translated residues. V3J clonotypes were defined by identical inferred V gene, J gene, and CDR3 amino acid sequence. Percentage overlap between repertoires was computed as shared unique clonotypes divided by the size of the smaller repertoire. Richness of each repertoire was evaluated using RTK rarefaction, the Chao1 estimator, and Recon v2.1 estimates of unobserved clonotypes. OLGA was used to compute generation probabilities for all TCRbeta clonotypes that the gDNA method yielded from a handful of donors. Held by TCRdb, this immuneACCESS table contains in-frame sequences only and omits some clones. Under half of the omission traces to an unresolved V gene where checked; the cause of the rest is unknown. V and J calls and clone size are as listed in that table; D and trimming were resolved from the DNA. The sample has about 2.3 million clones on record, approximately 95% of them singletons. The ten biggest clones cover under 0.45% of the sample.

Including cysteine and phenylalanine, the CDR3 has 15 amino acids. The entry retains the CDR3 DNA only, 45 bases that are in frame from base 1. Trimming removed 3 bases from V and 3 bases from J; the gene matches leave 5 bases unexplained. CDR1 SGHTA and CDR2 FQGTGA are derived from the germline V gene. The donors were healthy, HIV-negative adults who had no recently reported acute infections or vaccinations. All donors were Caucasian adults living in Nashville, Tennessee, USA. CD4+ T cells were enriched by magnetic negative selection, after which naive cells were positively selected on CD45RA and the negative fraction was taken as the memory subset. Blood was collected by leukapheresis, and PBMCs were isolated by Ficoll-Histopaque density gradient centrifugation and then cryopreserved in liquid nitrogen vapor phase. Analytical flow cytometry was used to check the purity and quantity of each magnetically sorted T cell population. Genomic DNA was isolated from every sorted fraction and measured by UV absorbance on a Nanodrop 2000c.

Sequences were obtained from naive CD4+ T cells from PBMCs. The sample's cell subset or site label, decoded: CD45RA+ positively selected. The chain is encoded by TRBV7-3 joined to TRBJ2-1; a stretch of 7 junction bases matches TRBD2. This clonotype originated in a man between 18 and 35 years old in good health. Some clones in this sample may be carry-over from other donors' samples. This receptor has the CDR3 CASSLGGSHYNEQFF. The bases are TGTGCCAGCAGCTTGGGCGGGAGCCACTACAATGAGCAGTTCTTC.